Each of the 28 T cell receptor beta chains below was sequenced from the same sample in a study of T cell changes during pregnancy in multiple sclerosis. The table came from immunoSEQ multiplex PCR; TCRdb's copy has only in-frame clones and leaves some out. The sample contains tens of thousands of clones, 88% of which appear only once. The sequences come from CD4+ T cells from peripheral blood mononuclear cells, collected in the first trimester of pregnancy. These receptors originate from a female donor in good health, enrolled as a control in a pregnancy study.

The chain is built from TRBV20-1 and TRBJ2-3, with D hard to call. Germline-derived CDR1 and CDR2 are DFQATT and SNEGSKA (reference sequence). The CDR3 sequence is 11 residues long. V was cut by 4 bases and J by 7 bases, with 9 bases left in between. The CDR3 protein is CSAITKHTQYF. The DNA for the CDR3 is TGCAGTGCTATTACAAAACATACGCAGTATTTT.

The chain employs TRBV5-1 and TRBJ2-3; 9 bases are a match to TRBD1. There are 15 residues in the CDR3. Germline V lookup: CDR1 SGHRS, CDR2 YFSETQ. The V gene end was trimmed by 3 bases and the J gene end by 3 bases; junction bases not matched to a gene: 5. This chain's CDR3 is CASSSGTGTTDTQYF. The DNA for the CDR3 is TGCGCCAGCAGCTCGGGGACAGGGACGACAGATACGCAGTATTTT.

This sequence joins TRBV18 and TRBJ1-1; perhaps TRBD1 as D (5 bases). The CDR3 contains 15 residues. V lost 1 base, J lost 4 bases, and 13 bases lay in between. The germline CDR1 and CDR2 sequences are KGHSH and LQKENI. CDR3 region: CASSPRLTDGTEAFF. The CDR3 DNA reads TGTGCCAGCTCACCACGTTTGACAGACGGCACTGAAGCTTTCTTT.

The V and J genes are TRBV11-2 and TRBJ2-7; possibly TRBD2 for D (6 bases). CDR1 is SGHAT and CDR2 is FQNNGV in the germline V gene. The germline V and J ends were trimmed by 5 bases and 9 bases, with 17 bases remaining between them. The CDR3 consists of 13 residues. As DNA, the CDR3 is TGTGCCAGCAGCCTGGGACTTTCAAATGGGCAGTACTTC. Protein product: CASSLGLSNGQYF.

The gene calls are TRBV5-1 and TRBJ1-1, with 7 positions matching TRBD1. V was pared by 7 bases and J by 1 base, with 7 bases of the junction left unmatched. This CDR3 is built from 14 residues. The germline V gene has CDR1 SGHRS and CDR2 YFSETQ. CDR3 bases: TGCGCCAGCGCGGTCGGGACAGCGAACACTGAAGCTTTCTTT. Translating gives CASAVGTANTEAFF.

This clone was seen once. The chain couples TRBV27 to TRBJ2-7; D is possibly TRBD2 (5 bases). CDR3 length equals 16 residues. Germline V gives CDR1 MNHEY, CDR2 SMNVEV (reference sequence). V lost 6 bases and J 4 bases, leaving 22 bases between the germline ends. CDR3 DNA sequence: TGTGCCAGCAGGTTAAGGGTCGGCGGGCCGACTTACGAGCAGTACTTC. Protein product: CASRLRVGGPTYEQYF.

The J gene is TRBJ2-2, the V gene TRBV29-1; perhaps TRBD2 as D (5 bases). The CDR3 extends over 12 amino acids. Germline CDR1 is SQVTM and CDR2 is ANQGSEA. V was cut by 4 bases and J by 8 bases, with 11 bases left in between. CDR3 in DNA: TGCAGCGTTGGTCGTGAGGGTGGGGAGCTGTTTTTT. Its protein is CSVGREGGELFF.

The rearrangement uses TRBV2 and TRBJ2-3; a weak D match, TRBD1 (5 bases). Germline V gene lookup returns CDR1 SNHLY and CDR2 FYNNEI. The V and J ends lost 5 bases and 2 bases respectively, with 8 bases between them. CDR3 length: 13 amino acids. The CDR3 nucleotides read TGTGCCAGCAGTAGGGGAATCACAGATACGCAGTATTTT. Its protein product is CASSRGITDTQYF.

The chain links TRBV5-1 to TRBJ2-1; 8 nucleotides agree with TRBD2. The CDR3 loop spans 15 amino acids. CDR1 SGHRS and CDR2 YFSETQ come from the germline V gene. Trimming took 3 bases from V and 6 from J; bases not matched to a gene: 8. The DNA for the CDR3 is TGCGCCAGCAGCTCCACTAGCGGCCTCTTCAATGAGCAGTTCTTC. Translated, it gives CASSSTSGLFNEQFF.

The V and J genes are TRBV7-2 and TRBJ2-1; D unclear. CDR1 is SGHTA, CDR2 FQGNSA, per germline. The V end lost 0 bases, the J end lost 9 bases, and 15 bases lay between the germline ends. CDR3 length equals 15 residues. The chain's CDR3 is CASSLARLVNVEQFF. The CDR3 coding sequence is TGTGCCAGCAGCTTAGCGCGCCTAGTGAACGTTGAGCAGTTCTTC.

The gene calls are TRBV7-9 and TRBJ1-1, with TRBD1 matching over 10 bases. V shed 5 bases, J shed 0 bases, and the junction held 3 bases outside the gene matches. CDR3 length equals 15 residues. Germline V gene lookup returns CDR1 SEHNR and CDR2 FQNEAQ (reference sequence). The DNA for the CDR3 is TGTGCCAGCAGCCCGGGACAGGGGCTGAACACTGAAGCTTTCTTT. It translates to CASSPGQGLNTEAFF. The full variable domain, rest sourced from reference TRBV7-9 and TRBJ1-1, is DTGVSQNPRHKITKRGQNVTFRCDPISEHNRLYWYRQTLGQGPEFLTYFQNEAQLEKSRLLSDRFSAERPKGSFSTLEIQRTEQGDSAMYLCASSPGQGLNTEAFFGQGTRLTVV.

The genes are TRBV11-3 and TRBJ2-7, with 8 bases lining up with TRBD2. V shed 10 bases, J shed 2 bases, and the junction held 22 bases outside the gene matches. Per the germline V gene, CDR1 is SGHNT and CDR2 is YENEEA. The CDR3 consists of 18 residues. CDR3 in amino acids: CANDGDEGTRQTTYEQYF. In DNA form, the CDR3 reads TGTGCCAACGACGGGGATGAAGGGACTAGACAAACCACCTACGAGCAGTACTTC.

J is TRBJ2-7 and V is TRBV19, with TRBD1 as a possible D gene (5 bases). CDR3 size: 13 residues. Germline CDR1 reads LNHDA; CDR2 reads SQIVND (reference sequence). V gave up 4 bases and J gave up 2 bases, with 9 bases separating them. The CDR3 DNA reads TGTGCCAGTAGTACCTTGGACACCTACGAGCAGTACTTC. Protein: CASSTLDTYEQYF.

The chain employs TRBV5-4 and TRBJ2-7; 7 bases align to TRBD2. Germline CDR1 SGHNT, CDR2 YYREEE (reference sequence). Unmatched junction bases numbered 6, after V lost 6 bases and J lost 6 bases. The length of the CDR3 is 12 residues. The CDR3 loop is CASTPPGGEQYF. CDR3 nucleotides: TGTGCCAGCACCCCCCCGGGAGGCGAGCAGTACTTC.

The chain has TRBV5-1 and TRBJ2-3; perhaps TRBD1 as D (6 bases). Trimming left V 5 bases short and J 4 bases short, with 17 bases between. Germline CDR1 is SGHRS and CDR2 is YFSETQ. The CDR3 has 15 amino acids. CDR3 sequence reads: CASRRGHPGADTQYF. CDR3 DNA: TGCGCCAGCAGGAGGGGACACCCCGGCGCAGATACGCAGTATTTT.

The chain links TRBV18 to TRBJ2-1, with no clear D. The length of the CDR3 is 14 residues. Trimming took 4 bases from V and 9 from J, leaving 16 bases between them. The germline V gene encodes CDR1 KGHSH and CDR2 LQKENI. The CDR3 DNA reads as TGTGCCAGCTCACGTCTTAGCCAGCCTAGTGAGCAGTTCTTC. Translating it yields CASSRLSQPSEQFF. The full variable domain, its missing parts supplied by reference TRBV18 and TRBJ2-1, is NAGVMQNPRHLVRRRGQEARLRCSPMKGHSHVYWYRQLPEEGLKFMVYLQKENIIDESGMPKERFSAEFPKEGPSILRIQQVVRGDSAAYFCASSRLSQPSEQFFGPGTRLTVL.

V gene TRBV6-5 combines with J gene TRBJ2-1; 8 bases match TRBD2. V lost 0 bases, J lost 9 bases, and 10 bases stayed unmatched. Germline V gene data show CDR1 as MNHEY and CDR2 as SVGAGI. The CDR3 length is 16 residues. This CDR3 reads CASSYSRGLGPGEQFF. The CDR3, as DNA: TGTGCCAGCAGTTACTCGAGGGGACTAGGGCCCGGTGAGCAGTTCTTC.

The chain couples TRBV7-2 to TRBJ2-4; 8 nucleotides match TRBD1. The CDR3 totals 14 residues. The V segment lost 6 bases and the J segment 5 bases; nucleotides outside the gene matches: 6. CDR1 SGHTA and CDR2 FQGNSA come from the germline V gene. The CDR3 DNA reads as TGTGCCAGCAGGGTGGGGACAGGAGAAAACATTCAGTACTTC. Encoded protein: CASRVGTGENIQYF.

The chain couples TRBV15 to TRBJ2-3, with 12 bases matching TRBD2. Per the germline V gene, CDR1 is LNHNV and CDR2 is YYDKDF (reference sequence). The CDR3 spans 13 residues. V was clipped by 7 bases and J by 6 bases; unmatched bases: 2. CDR3: CATKLAGGDTQYF. DNA of the CDR3: TGTGCCACCAAACTAGCGGGGGGCGATACGCAGTATTTT. The entire variable domain, with the rest obtained from reference TRBV15 and TRBJ2-3, is as follows: DAMVIQNPRYQVTQFGKPVTLSCSQTLNHNVMYWYQQKSSQAPKLLFHYYDKDFNNEADTPDNFQSRRPNTSFCFLDIRSPGLGDTAMYLCATKLAGGDTQYFGPGTRLTVL.

This rearrangement joins TRBV4-1 to TRBJ2-7; 8 bases map to TRBD2. The germline V gene has CDR1 MGHRA and CDR2 YSYEKL. V dropped 0 bases and J dropped 3; count of bases not matched to a gene: 4. The length of the CDR3 is 15 residues. In nucleotides, the CDR3 is TGCGCCAGCAGCCAAGATCCGGGGGGGCACTACGAGCAGTACTTC. Residues: CASSQDPGGHYEQYF.

The J gene is TRBJ2-7, the V gene TRBV5-1; 11 positions match TRBD2. CDR3 length: 16 residues. Per the germline V gene, CDR1 is SGHRS and CDR2 is YFSETQ. V dropped 0 bases and J dropped 0; count of bases not matched to a gene: 2. CDR3 DNA sequence: TGCGCCAGCAGCTTGGGTCTAGCGGGGGGCTCCTACGAGCAGTACTTC. Translating gives CASSLGLAGGSYEQYF.

The chain is built from TRBV10-1 and TRBJ2-6, with 7 bases matching TRBD1. CDR3 length equals 17 residues. The V segment lost 7 bases and the J segment 4 bases; nucleotides outside the gene matches: 13. The germline V gene encodes CDR1 WNHNN and CDR2 SYGVQD (reference sequence). The CDR3 sequence: CASTLRQGPGGANVLTF. The CDR3 DNA is TGCGCCAGCACCCTTAGACAGGGCCCGGGGGGGGCCAACGTCCTGACTTTC.

Only one count was recorded for this clone. The chain employs TRBV11-3 and TRBJ2-1; 7 nucleotides match TRBD2. Losses at the gene ends were 4 bases for V and 3 bases for J; bases not matched to a gene: 6. CDR1 and CDR2 from the germline V gene are SGHNT and YENEEA. The CDR3 has 15 amino acids. The CDR3 coding sequence is TGTGCCAGCAGCTCAAGCTGGACTAGCTACAATGAGCAGTTCTTC. Encoded protein: CASSSSWTSYNEQFF.

The J gene is TRBJ1-2, the V gene TRBV10-1, with D hard to call. The CDR3 sequence is 12 residues long. V shed 3 bases and J shed 4 bases, with 6 bases lying between them. CDR1 and CDR2 from the germline V gene are WNHNN and SYGVQD (reference sequence). In DNA, the CDR3 is TGCGCCAGCAGTGATGGCCCCTATGGCTACACCTTC. It codes for CASSDGPYGYTF.

The genes are TRBV19 and TRBJ2-1; 11 bases map to TRBD2. V trimming: 5 bases; J trimming: 2 bases; junction bases outside the gene matches: 5. In germline, CDR1 is LNHDA, CDR2 SQIVND (reference sequence). CDR3 size: 16 residues. DNA for the CDR3: TGTGCCAGTAGTTATAGCGGGAGGGCCCCCTACAATGAGCAGTTCTTC. Protein sequence: CASSYSGRAPYNEQFF.

The chain combines TRBV18 with TRBJ1-1; TRBD1 agrees at 9 bases. This CDR3 spans 13 amino acids. The ends lost 2 bases at V and 10 bases at J; junction bases unmatched: 5. In germline, CDR1 is KGHSH, CDR2 LQKENI. CDR3 amino acids: CASSPEGQGLAFF. The CDR3 nucleotides read TGTGCCAGCTCACCAGAGGGACAGGGCTTAGCTTTCTTT.

This rearrangement joins TRBV30 to TRBJ1-2, with TRBD1 as a possible D gene (6 bases). The CDR3 is 13 residues long. The germline CDR1 and CDR2 sequences are GTSNPN and SVGIG (reference sequence). The ends were cut back, 7 bases at V and 6 bases at J, with 18 bases in the middle. The CDR3 DNA is TGTGCCTCCCCCGGGACATCGCGGGATGGCTACACCTTC. Amino acid sequence: CASPGTSRDGYTF.

The rearrangement uses TRBV28 and TRBJ2-1; D might be TRBD2 (7 bases). The CDR3 loop spans 16 amino acids. Germline loops: CDR1 MDHEN, CDR2 SYDVKM. The V gene lost 6 bases and the J gene lost 5 bases, with 20 bases spanning the gap. The CDR3 DNA follows: TGTGCCAGCAGCAAAAGGGGGGGGGTGCTCCACAATGAGCAGTTCTTC. Encoded protein: CASSKRGGVLHNEQFF.